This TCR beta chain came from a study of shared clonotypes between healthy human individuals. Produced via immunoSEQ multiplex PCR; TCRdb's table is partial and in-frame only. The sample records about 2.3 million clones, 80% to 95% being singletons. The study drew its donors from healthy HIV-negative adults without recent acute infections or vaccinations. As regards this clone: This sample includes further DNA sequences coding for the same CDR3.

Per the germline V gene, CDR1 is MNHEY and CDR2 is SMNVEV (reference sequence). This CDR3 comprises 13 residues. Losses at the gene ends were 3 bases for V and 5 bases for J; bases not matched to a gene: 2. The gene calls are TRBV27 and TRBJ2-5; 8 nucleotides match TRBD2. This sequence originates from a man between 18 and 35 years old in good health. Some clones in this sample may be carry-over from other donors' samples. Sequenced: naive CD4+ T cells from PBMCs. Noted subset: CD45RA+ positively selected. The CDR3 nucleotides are TGTGCCAGCAGTTTGCGACTAGCGGAGACCCAGTACTTC. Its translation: CASSLRLAETQYF.